This T cell receptor (beta chain) was retrieved from a study of cytomegalovirus exposure and HLA in healthy donors (dated by TCRdb to 2016 to 2017). Context from the whole study: An earlier analysis of fewer than 750 of the donors reported 276 Gb of sequence data and about 120 million unique TCR beta sequences obtained from roughly 170 million T cells. An early release that covered some 640 HLA-typed donors contained around 300 gigabases of sequencing data and approximately 85 million unique TCR sequences. All discovery cohort repertoires had been generated on a single sequencing platform. The T cell repertoires of about 700 subjects were profiled by immunosequencing and related to cytomegalovirus serostatus. Among the approximately 430 genotyped donors, more than 70% belonged to the genetic ancestry cluster associated with self-reported Caucasian donors. A separate validation cohort of more than 100 different subjects was used in addition to the roughly 670-subject first cohort. An earlier analysis of about 620 of the donors applied high-throughput TCR beta sequencing to assess whether each TCR beta V gene segment acted as functional or pseudogenic. A later genetic analysis took genome-wide SNP genotypes for about three fifths of the roughly 670 donors and used that subset as a discovery cohort. The study was designed to test whether signatures of past pathogen exposure could be identified by cataloging public T cell receptors. In the later analysis, no new phenotypic data were used to find candidate immune exposures; instead, reliance was placed on TCR beta sequences and their occurrence across donors. Class I and class II HLA loci were covered by the typing at four-digit resolution. A later analysis re-analyzed previously published TCR beta repertoires from 500 to 700 donors and added high-resolution HLA genotyping to study TCR occurrence patterns. To predict cytomegalovirus infection status, the study combined high-throughput TCR immunosequencing, statistical association of individual TCRs with disease status, and machine learning. Alongside the repertoire data, information on donor age, sex, ethnicity and CMV serostatus was compiled. Several DR-DQ haplotypes were handled as single units for association and clustering because linkage in the cohort was strong. Among about 410 genotyped donors of the cohort, an average of roughly 230,000 unique TCR beta nucleotide sequences was sequenced per donor, of which 15% to 20% were non-productive. The number of donors typed differed by locus, with roughly 629-640 for A, B, C, DRB1 and DQB1, roughly 520 for DQA1, over 600 for DPA1, and some 450 for DPB1. Beyond this particular receptor, the publication reports: In both the original and validation cohorts, the classifier was reported to diagnose cytomegalovirus status with high specificity and sensitivity. In a later analysis, HLA-associated TCR beta chains showed more clonal expansion and lower generation probabilities than non-associated chains that were equally common. In a later analysis, about 16,000 TCR beta sequences were associated with specific HLA alleles at a false discovery rate of 0.05. Because HLA typing was unavailable for some donors at each locus, only the typed subset was used in association tests. A few of the identified cytomegalovirus-associated TCR beta chains were confirmed in vitro to be specific for cytomegalovirus antigens. A further reported finding was that TCR beta sequences accurately predicted the HLA-A and HLA-B alleles for most subjects in the first cohort. V-gene and J-gene trimming of TCR beta chains was associated with a missense DCLRE1C variant in a later genetic analysis, and the association was replicated in an independent cohort. According to a later analysis, parvovirus B19, influenza, CMV and Epstein-Barr virus appeared linked to several top co-occurrence clusters. Roughly uniform sequencing depth across donors was assumed in presence/absence analyses, although this assumption may not hold. The cohort was sequenced for TCR beta chains only, and without alpha or paired-chain data the features that could be detected were limited. Most TCR sequences were seen in very few donors, while some public TCRs were found in many individuals. It was suggested by the authors that the approach could potentially be generalized to other disease states and immunological phenotypes. Strong co-occurrence of HLA alleles, especially DR and DQ, made assigning TCR associations to individual alleles difficult. A cluster of highly shared sequence variants was judged likely to represent a technical artifact of the sequencing pipeline. A total of around 150 TCR beta chains were listed by the study as associated with cytomegalovirus. About 15 rarely observed V segments, including chromosome 9 orphons, were excluded from the earlier analysis of approximately 500 of the donors because counts were too low. Most CMV-associated TCR beta chains appeared to be HLA-restricted in a later analysis, and the HLA associations seemed to be driven largely by CMV exposure. Broadly in line with IMGT annotations, most TCR beta V segments showed up in productive rearrangements about 90% or about 30% of the time in an earlier analysis of several hundred of the donors. Some IMGT-functional V segments, including TRBV6-2 and TRBV6-3, could not be distinguished by the 87-base-pair reads and were therefore excluded. Linkage disequilibrium might explain the correlated functional status among segregating V segments, but an unknown experimental factor could not be ruled out. A later analysis found that TCR association rates varied across HLA loci, with DRB1 alleles showing the most associated TCRs and HLA-C alleles the fewest. The only immune exposure information available for the cohort was CMV serostatus. A later genetic analysis reported fewer N-insertions in productive TCRs among donors in an Asian-associated ancestry cluster than the roughly 700-donor mean.

The count of this clone is one. Its antigen is currently not known. It has no much larger one-base neighbor in the sample; base qualities were not kept. Libraries were prepared through the immunoSEQ multiplex PCR assay. A mixture of 60 forward primers for TCR Vbeta segments and 13 reverse primers for TCR Jbeta segments was used in the multiplex PCR. Amplification of the CDR3 region of rearranged TCR beta genes was performed with a multiplex PCR assay on genomic DNA. Amplified TCR beta libraries were sequenced as 87-base-pair reads on the Illumina HiSeq System. Per the source publication's procedure: Across the 500 to 700 repertoires, a later analysis counted roughly 77 million unique TCR beta chains, roughly 11 million of which were shared by at least two donors. Raw reads were error-corrected and collapsed into unique sequences with a nearest-neighbor algorithm that merged closely related sequences to remove PCR and sequencing errors. CDR3 sequences were aligned to IMGT reference sequences to assign V, D and J gene segments. For a sequence to be retained, a match of at least six nucleotides was required to both a V gene segment and a J gene segment. Rearrangements were called productive when the CDR3 lacked stop codons and stayed in frame with V and J; all others were non-productive. Following IMGT convention, CDR3 was defined as the stretch from the second conserved V-encoded cysteine up to the conserved J-encoded phenylalanine. The earlier analysis of more than 450 of the donors excluded sequences that lacked an unambiguous match to a single V gene segment. An earlier analysis of approximately 590 of the donors called V segments functional above 56.7% productive rearrangements and segregating when the between-donor standard deviation exceeded 5%. A statistical classification framework was developed to diagnose cytomegalovirus status using the catalog of TCR beta chain sequences. In a later analysis, TCR nucleotide sequences were compared against IMGT/GENE-DB human TR gene sequences so that V and J genes could be assigned. A later analysis assigned CDR3 sequences and most-parsimonious VDJ recombination scenarios with the TCRdist pipeline. In a later analysis, each TCR beta chain was defined by its CDR3 amino acid sequence together with its V-gene family, and reads lacking a unique V-gene family were excluded. To address suspected cross-contamination and a sequencing artifact, a later analysis removed a few hundred highly shared, low-generation-probability nucleotide sequences. For each public chain, a later analysis derived a clonal expansion index from normalized ranks of inferred template counts within each repertoire. In a later analysis, generation probabilities were computed using a VDJ recombination model fitted to out-of-frame rearrangements, and the results were checked against IGoR. Hypergeometric tests were used in a later analysis to score TCR-TCR, TCR-HLA and TCR-CMV co-occurrence, with a repertoire-size bias correction applied to the TCR pairs. A later analysis estimated false discovery rates by permuting HLA or CMV assignments 20 times. In a later analysis, co-occurring TCRs were grouped with DBSCAN, and TCRdist sequence similarity was added when clustering was performed within HLA-allele-positive subsets. Repertoires with fewer than 30,000 or more than 120,000 public chains were left out of co-occurrence clustering, as were five repertoires with anomalous nucleotide sharing. This immuneACCESS table, as held by TCRdb, lists in-frame sequences with V and J called but not all clones. Of the missing ones, under half trace to an unresolved V gene in checked studies; the others have no known cause. The V and J calls and clone size were taken over from that table, and D and trimming were inferred from the DNA. The sample includes under 140,000 clones, with 86% observed a single time. Around 1.9% of the sample goes to the ten largest clones.

Trimming costs V 3 bases and J 5 bases, and their ends lie 10 bases apart. The CDR3 covers 13 residues, taking in both the cysteine and the phenylalanine. Only CDR3 DNA remains: 39 bases, in frame from the first base. The germline V gene encodes CDR1 MNHEY and CDR2 SMNVEV (reference sequence). The cohort comprised hundreds of healthy bone marrow donors. Cohort members were all nominally healthy when sampled, although unrecorded immune exposures were likely present. The donor tested CMV seronegative and was one of the 352 seronegative cohort members. Each donor provided a peripheral blood sample, and peripheral blood mononuclear cells were used for TCR beta sequencing. Genomic DNA extraction from the blood cell samples was performed with the Qiagen DNeasy Blood Extraction Kit.

This receptor was identified in a man in his forties in good health and CMV-seronegative. The chain is encoded by TRBV27 joined to TRBJ1-1, with the identity of the D gene unclear. The sample consisted of PBMCs. The sequence in DNA is TGTGCCAGCAGTTTTAGTGGCAGGACTGAAGCTTTCTTT. The resulting protein is CASSFSGRTEAFF.